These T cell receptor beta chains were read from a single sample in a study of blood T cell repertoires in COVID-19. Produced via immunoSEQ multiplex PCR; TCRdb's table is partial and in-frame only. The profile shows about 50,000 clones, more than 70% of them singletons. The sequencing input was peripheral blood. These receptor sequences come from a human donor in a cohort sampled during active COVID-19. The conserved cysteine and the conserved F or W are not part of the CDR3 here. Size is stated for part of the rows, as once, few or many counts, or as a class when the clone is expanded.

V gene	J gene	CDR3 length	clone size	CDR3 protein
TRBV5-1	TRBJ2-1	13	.	ASSSTGTSFNEQF
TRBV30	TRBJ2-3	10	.	AWTKLEDTQY
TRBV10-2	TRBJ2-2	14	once	ASSPFPGVGGGELF
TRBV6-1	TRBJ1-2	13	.	ASSEAVTGVYGYT
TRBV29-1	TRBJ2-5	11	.	SCGRGVGETQY
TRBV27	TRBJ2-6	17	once	ASRITGTGHFFGANVLT
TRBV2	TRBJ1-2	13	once	ASSILTRPVYGYT
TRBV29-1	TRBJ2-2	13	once	SAKATGVNTGELF
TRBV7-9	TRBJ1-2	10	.	ASSAGTGGYT
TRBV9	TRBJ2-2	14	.	ASSVDLAGSTGELF
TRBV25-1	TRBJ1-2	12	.	ASSVTGQGRGYT
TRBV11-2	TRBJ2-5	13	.	ASSLVGGEVETQY
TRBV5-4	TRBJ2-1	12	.	ASSLGGPYNEQF
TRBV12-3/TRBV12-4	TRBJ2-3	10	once	ASSGQPDTQY
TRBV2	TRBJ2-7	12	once	ASTRQGAGYEQY
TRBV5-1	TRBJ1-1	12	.	ASSFSGQNTEAF
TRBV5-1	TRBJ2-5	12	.	ASSVGTTDETQY
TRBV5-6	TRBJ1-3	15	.	ASSLSGQGITGNTIY
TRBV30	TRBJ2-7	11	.	AWSLGNAYEQY
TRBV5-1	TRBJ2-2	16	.	ASSLVGLAGIGTGELF
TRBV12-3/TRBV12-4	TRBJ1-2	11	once	ASSRDSNYGYT
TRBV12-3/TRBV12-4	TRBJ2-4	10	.	ASSSISGGTY
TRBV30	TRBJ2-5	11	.	AWSPAGEETQY
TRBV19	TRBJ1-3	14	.	ASSIPQGLSGNTIY
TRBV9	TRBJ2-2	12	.	ASTEGGSTGELF
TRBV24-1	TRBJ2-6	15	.	ATSDREGKSGANVLT
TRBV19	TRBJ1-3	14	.	ASRGRNTVPGNTIY
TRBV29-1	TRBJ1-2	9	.	SVRDSDGYT
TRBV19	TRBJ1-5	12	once	ASSMAGNNQPQH
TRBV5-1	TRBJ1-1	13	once	ASSHRDRGNTEAF
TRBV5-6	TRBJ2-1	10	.	ASNPDRDEQF
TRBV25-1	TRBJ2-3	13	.	ASTRWGGGADTQY